This T cell receptor (beta chain) was sequenced in a study of blood T cell repertoires in COVID-19. On the study more broadly: PBMCs, B-cell-depleted T cells, or T cells were the source of the cDNA or gDNA that made up the material.

Adults between about 18 and 89 years of age took part from 20 to 25 US areas. Participant-reported clinical history was the basis for cohort assignment. Recovery among Cohort 3 donors was established by two negative PCRs, clearance, or symptom resolution. Profiling relied on immunoSEQ multiplex PCR, and the TCRdb table lists in-frame clones only, not all of them. The sample holds approximately 210,000 clones, approximately 88% seen once. CDR1 SGHAT and CDR2 FQNNGV come from the germline V gene. V shed 5 bases, J shed 6 bases, and the junction held 6 bases outside the gene matches. The CDR3 extends over 14 amino acids.

The receptor was isolated from a woman between 18 and 29 years old who had recovered from COVID-19. The sequencing input was PBMCs or T cells enriched from blood (not recorded which). V gene TRBV11-2 combines with J gene TRBJ2-2; 7 bases line up with TRBD1. Written as DNA, the CDR3 is TGTGCCAGCAGCGCAAACAGGGGAGCCGGGGAGCTGTTTTTT. Translating gives CASSANRGAGELFF.